The sequence of this T cell receptor (beta chain) was determined in a study of T cells in Graves' hyperthyroidism and ophthalmopathy. Turning to the study itself: Blood was drawn when the patient was first diagnosed and still untreated.

Graves' hyperthyroidism without ophthalmopathy progression within 18 months was termed stable. V shed 1 base and J shed 3 bases, with 10 bases lying between them. Germline V gene data show CDR1 as LGHDT and CDR2 as YNNKEL (reference sequence). The CDR3 is 16 residues long. In regard to this clonotype: This clone may be a read error of a much larger clone one base away.

Amplified regions were TCR beta CDR3 sequences from RNA transcripts. RT-PCR in the first round (using the HTBI primer set) targeted the TCR CDR3. MiXCR, run by TCRdb on the multiplex PCR reads, gives a single entry per CDR3 protein. Found here are 550,000 to 650,000 distinct CDR3 sequences, around 15% of them singletons; the top ten hold 11% to 15%. Material for sequencing was blood. This clonotype was obtained from a woman in her thirties or forties with Graves' hyperthyroidism. The chain employs TRBV3-1 and TRBJ2-6; D is unclear. Here the CDR3 reads CASSQVRAVGANVLTF. The CDR3 region has the DNA TGTGCCAGCAGCCAAGTAAGGGCGGTTGGGGCCAACGTCCTGACTTTC.